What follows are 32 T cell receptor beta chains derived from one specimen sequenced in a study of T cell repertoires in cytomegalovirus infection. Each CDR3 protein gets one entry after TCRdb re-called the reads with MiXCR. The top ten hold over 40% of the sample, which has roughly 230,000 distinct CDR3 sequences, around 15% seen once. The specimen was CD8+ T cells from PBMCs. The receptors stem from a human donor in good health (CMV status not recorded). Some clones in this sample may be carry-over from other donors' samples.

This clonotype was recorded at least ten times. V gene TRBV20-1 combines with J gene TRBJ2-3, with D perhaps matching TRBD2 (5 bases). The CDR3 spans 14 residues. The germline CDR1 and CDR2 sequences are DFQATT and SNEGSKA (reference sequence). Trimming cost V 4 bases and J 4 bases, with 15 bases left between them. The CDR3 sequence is CSANGLGSADTQYF. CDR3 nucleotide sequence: TGCAGTGCTAACGGCTTAGGTAGCGCAGATACGCAGTATTTT.

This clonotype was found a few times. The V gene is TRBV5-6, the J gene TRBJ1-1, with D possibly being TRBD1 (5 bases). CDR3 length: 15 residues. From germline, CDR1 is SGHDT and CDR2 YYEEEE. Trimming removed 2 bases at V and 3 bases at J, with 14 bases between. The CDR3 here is CASSLVLATDTEAFF. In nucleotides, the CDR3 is TGTGCCAGCAGCTTAGTCCTGGCGACAGACACTGAAGCTTTCTTT.

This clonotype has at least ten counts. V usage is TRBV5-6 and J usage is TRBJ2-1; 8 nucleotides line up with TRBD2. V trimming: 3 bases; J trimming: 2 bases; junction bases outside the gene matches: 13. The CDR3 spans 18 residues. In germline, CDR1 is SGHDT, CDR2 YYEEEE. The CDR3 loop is CASSSQLDGGATYNEQFF. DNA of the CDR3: TGTGCCAGCAGCTCGCAACTGGACGGGGGGGCAACCTACAATGAGCAGTTCTTC.

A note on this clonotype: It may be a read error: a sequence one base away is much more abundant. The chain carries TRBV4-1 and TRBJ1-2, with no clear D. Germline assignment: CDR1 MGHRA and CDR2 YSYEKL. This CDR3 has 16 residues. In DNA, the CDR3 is TGCGCCAGCAGCCAAGATCAAGGGTTGGGATTGTATGGCTACGCCTTC. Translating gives CASSQDQGLGLYGYAF.

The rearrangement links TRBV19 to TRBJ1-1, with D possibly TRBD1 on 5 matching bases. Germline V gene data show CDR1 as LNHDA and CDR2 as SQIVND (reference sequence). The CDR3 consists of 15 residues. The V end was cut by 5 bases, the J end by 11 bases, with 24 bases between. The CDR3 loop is CASSFSGTADDEAFF. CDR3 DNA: TGTGCCAGTAGTTTTTCCGGGACGGCCGACGACGAGGCTTTCTTT.

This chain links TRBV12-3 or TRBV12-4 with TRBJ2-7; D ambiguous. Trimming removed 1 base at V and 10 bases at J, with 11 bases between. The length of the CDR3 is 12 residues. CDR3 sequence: CASSLGPPIQYF. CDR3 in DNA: TGTGCCAGCAGTTTAGGGCCCCCGATACAGTACTTC.

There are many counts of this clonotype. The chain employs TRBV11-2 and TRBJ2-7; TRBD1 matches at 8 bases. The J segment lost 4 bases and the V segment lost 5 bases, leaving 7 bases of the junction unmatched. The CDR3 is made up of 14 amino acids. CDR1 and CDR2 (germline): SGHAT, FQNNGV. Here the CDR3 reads CASSRTGSTYEQYF. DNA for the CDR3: TGTGCCAGCAGCCGGACAGGGTCTACGTACGAGCAGTACTTC. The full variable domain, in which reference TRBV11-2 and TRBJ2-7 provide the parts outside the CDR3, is EAGVAQSPRYKIIEKRQSVAFWCNPISGHATLYWYQQILGQGPKLLIQFQNNGVVDDSQLPKDRFSAERLKGVDSTLKIQPAKLEDSAVYLCASSRTGSTYEQYFGPGTRLTVT.

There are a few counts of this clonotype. CDR3 sequence reads: CASSAADSYEQYF. Here the CDR3 DNA reads TGTGCCAGCAGTGCAGCGGACTCCTACGAGCAGTACTTC. The chain uses TRBV5-6 and TRBJ2-7; the D gene is possibly TRBD2 (5 bases). The CDR3 spans 13 residues. The germline gives CDR1 SGHDT, CDR2 YYEEEE. The V and J ends lost 5 bases and 0 bases respectively, with 9 bases between them.

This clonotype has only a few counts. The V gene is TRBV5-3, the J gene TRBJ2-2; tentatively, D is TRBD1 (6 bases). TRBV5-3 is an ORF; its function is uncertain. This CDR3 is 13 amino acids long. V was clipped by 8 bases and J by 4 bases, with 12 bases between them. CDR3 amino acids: CASRVGGTGELFF. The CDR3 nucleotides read TGTGCCAGCAGGGTAGGGGGCACCGGGGAGCTGTTTTTT.

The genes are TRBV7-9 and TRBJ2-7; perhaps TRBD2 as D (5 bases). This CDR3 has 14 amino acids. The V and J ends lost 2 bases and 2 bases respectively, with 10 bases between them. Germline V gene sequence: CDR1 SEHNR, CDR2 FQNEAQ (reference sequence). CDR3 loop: CASSLIGNPYEQYF. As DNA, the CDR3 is TGTGCCAGCAGCTTAATCGGGAATCCCTACGAGCAGTACTTC.

CDR3 sequence: CSVDLGRRYGYTF. The DNA for the CDR3 is TGCAGCGTTGACCTAGGGAGGCGCTATGGCTACACCTTC. The chain is built from TRBV29-1 and TRBJ1-2; the D is unclear. V was cut by 3 bases and J by 4 bases, with 12 bases left in between. The germline V gene has CDR1 SQVTM and CDR2 ANQGSEA. The CDR3 has 13 residues.

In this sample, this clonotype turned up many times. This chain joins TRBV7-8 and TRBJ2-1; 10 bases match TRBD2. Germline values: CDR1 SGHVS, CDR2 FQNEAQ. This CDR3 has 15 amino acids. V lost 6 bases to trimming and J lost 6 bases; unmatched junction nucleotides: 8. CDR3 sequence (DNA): TGTGCCAGCAGGTTACCCACTAGCGGGGCCAATGAGCAGTTCTTC. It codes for CASRLPTSGANEQFF.

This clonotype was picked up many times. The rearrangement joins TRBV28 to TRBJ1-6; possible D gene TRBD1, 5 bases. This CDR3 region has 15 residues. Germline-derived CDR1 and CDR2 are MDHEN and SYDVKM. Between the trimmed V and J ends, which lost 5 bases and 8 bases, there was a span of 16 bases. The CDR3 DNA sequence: TGTGCCAGCAGTACCCAGGGCCCAGCTTATTCACCCCTCCACTTT. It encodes CASSTQGPAYSPLHF.

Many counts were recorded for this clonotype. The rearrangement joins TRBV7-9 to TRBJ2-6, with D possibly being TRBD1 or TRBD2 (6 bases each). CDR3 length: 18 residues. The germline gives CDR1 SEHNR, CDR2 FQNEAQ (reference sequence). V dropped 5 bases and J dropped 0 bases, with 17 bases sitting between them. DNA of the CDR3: TGTGCCAGCAGCGACGGGAGTCAGGGGAGCTCTGGGGCCAACGTCCTGACTTTC. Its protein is CASSDGSQGSSGANVLTF.

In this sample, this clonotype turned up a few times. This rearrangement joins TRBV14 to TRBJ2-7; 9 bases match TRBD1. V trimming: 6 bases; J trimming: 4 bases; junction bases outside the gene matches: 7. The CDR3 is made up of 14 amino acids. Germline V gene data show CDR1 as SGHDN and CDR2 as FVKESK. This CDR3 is CASRRQGEGYEQYF. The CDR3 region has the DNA TGTGCCAGCAGGCGACAGGGGGAAGGGTACGAGCAGTACTTC.

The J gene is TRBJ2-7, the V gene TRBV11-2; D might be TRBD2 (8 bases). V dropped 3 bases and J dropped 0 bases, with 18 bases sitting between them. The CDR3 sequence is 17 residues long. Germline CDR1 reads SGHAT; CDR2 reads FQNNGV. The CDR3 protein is CASSFKGAGGPSYEQYF. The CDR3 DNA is TGTGCCAGCAGCTTCAAGGGGGCGGGGGGCCCCTCCTACGAGCAGTACTTC.

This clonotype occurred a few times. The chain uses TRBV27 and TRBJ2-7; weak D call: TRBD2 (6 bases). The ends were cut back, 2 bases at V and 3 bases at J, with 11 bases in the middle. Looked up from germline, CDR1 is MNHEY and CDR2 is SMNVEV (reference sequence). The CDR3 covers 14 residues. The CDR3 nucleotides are TGTGCCAGCAGTTTAGGGGGAGGCGTCTACGAGCAGTACTTC. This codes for CASSLGGGVYEQYF.

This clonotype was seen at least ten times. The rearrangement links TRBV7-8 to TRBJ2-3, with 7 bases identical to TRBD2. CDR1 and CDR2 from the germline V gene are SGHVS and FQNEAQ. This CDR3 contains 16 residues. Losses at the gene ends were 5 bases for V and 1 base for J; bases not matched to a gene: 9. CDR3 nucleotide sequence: TGTGCCAGCAGCGGGGCTAAGCGGGGTCGCACAGATACGCAGTATTTT. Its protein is CASSGAKRGRTDTQYF.

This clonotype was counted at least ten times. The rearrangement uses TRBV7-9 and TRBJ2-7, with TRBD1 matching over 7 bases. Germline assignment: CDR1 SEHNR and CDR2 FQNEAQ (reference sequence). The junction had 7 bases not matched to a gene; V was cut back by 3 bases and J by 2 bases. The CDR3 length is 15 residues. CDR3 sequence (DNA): TGTGCCAGCAGCTTCAGGACAAGGGGGCCCTACGAGCAGTACTTC. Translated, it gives CASSFRTRGPYEQYF.

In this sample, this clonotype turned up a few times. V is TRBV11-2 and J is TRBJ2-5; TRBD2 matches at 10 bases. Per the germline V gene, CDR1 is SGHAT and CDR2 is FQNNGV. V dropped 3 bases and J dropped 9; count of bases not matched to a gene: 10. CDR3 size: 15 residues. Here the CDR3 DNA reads TGTGCCAGCAGCTTGGTAGCGGGGGGACCAGTCGCCCAGTACTTC. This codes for CASSLVAGGPVAQYF.

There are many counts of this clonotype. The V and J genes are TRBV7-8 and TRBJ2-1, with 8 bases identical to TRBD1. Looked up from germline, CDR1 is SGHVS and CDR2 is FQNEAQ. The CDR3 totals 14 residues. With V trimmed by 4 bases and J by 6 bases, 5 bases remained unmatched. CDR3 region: CASSSQGAGNEQFF. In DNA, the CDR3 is TGTGCCAGCAGCTCCCAGGGGGCGGGCAATGAGCAGTTCTTC. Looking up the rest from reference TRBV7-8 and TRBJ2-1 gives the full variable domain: GAGVSQSPRYKVAKRGQDVALRCDPISGHVSLFWYQQALGQGPEFLTYFQNEAQLDKSGLPSDRFFAERPEGSVSTLKIQRTQQEDSAVYLCASSSQGAGNEQFFGPGTRLTVL.

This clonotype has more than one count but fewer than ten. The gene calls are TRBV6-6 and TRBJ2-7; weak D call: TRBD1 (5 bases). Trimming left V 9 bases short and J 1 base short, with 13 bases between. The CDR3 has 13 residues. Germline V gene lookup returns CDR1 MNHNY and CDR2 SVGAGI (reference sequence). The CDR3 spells CASVQDLSYEQYF. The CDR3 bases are TGTGCCAGTGTACAGGATCTTTCCTACGAGCAGTACTTC.

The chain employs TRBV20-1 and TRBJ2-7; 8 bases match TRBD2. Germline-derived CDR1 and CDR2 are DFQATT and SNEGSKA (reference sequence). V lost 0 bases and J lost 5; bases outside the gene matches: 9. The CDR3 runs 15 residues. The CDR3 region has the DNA TGCAGTGCTAGAGATGTCCGGGGGGGGACTAACGAGCAGTACTTC. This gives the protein CSARDVRGGTNEQYF.

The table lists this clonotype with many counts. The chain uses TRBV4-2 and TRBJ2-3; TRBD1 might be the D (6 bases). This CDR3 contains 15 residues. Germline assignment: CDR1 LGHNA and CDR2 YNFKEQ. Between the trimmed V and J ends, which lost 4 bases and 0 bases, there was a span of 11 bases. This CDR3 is CASSPRDISTDTQYF. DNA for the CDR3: TGTGCCAGCAGCCCCCGGGACATTAGCACAGATACGCAGTATTTT.

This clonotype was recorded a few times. CDR3 amino acids: CASSLDRGPSDTQYF. The CDR3 nucleotides read TGTGCCAGCAGCTTGGACAGGGGTCCCTCAGATACGCAGTATTTT. The V and J genes are TRBV7-9 and TRBJ2-3, with 9 bases that match TRBD1. Germline CDR1 reads SEHNR; CDR2 reads FQNEAQ (reference sequence). CDR3 size: 15 residues. The V and J ends lost 3 bases and 4 bases, in that order; junction bases with no gene match: 5. The full variable domain, rest sourced from reference TRBV7-9 and TRBJ2-3, is DTGVSQNPRHKITKRGQNVTFRCDPISEHNRLYWYRQTLGQGPEFLTYFQNEAQLEKSRLLSDRFSAERPKGSFSTLEIQRTEQGDSAMYLCASSLDRGPSDTQYFGPGTRLTVL.

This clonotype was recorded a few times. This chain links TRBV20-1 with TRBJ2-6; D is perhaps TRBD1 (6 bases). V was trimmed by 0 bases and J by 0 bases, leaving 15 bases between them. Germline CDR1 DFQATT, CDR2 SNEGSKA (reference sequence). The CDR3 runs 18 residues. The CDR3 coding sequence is TGCAGTGCTAGAGATGCGGCAGGGGATAGCTCTGGGGCCAACGTCCTGACTTTC. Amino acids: CSARDAAGDSSGANVLTF.

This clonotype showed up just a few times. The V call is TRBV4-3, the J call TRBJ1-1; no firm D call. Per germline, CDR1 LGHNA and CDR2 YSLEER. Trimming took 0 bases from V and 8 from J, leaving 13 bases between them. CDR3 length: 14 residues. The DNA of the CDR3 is TGCGCCAGCAGCCAAGATCTTGTGGGTCAGGAAGCTTTCTTT. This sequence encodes CASSQDLVGQEAFF.

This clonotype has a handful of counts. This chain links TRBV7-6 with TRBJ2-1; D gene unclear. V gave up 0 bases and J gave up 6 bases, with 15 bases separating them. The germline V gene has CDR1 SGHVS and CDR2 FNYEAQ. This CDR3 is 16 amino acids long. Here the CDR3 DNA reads TGTGCCAGCAGCTTAGCCCGATCGCGGAACGGCAATGAGCAGTTCTTC. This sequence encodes CASSLARSRNGNEQFF.

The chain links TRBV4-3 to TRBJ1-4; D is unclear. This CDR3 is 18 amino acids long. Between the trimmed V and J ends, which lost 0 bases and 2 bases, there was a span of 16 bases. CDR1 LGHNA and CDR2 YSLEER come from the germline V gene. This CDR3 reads CASSQEWARIRTNEKLFF. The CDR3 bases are TGCGCCAGCAGCCAAGAGTGGGCACGTATTAGGACTAATGAAAAACTGTTTTTT.

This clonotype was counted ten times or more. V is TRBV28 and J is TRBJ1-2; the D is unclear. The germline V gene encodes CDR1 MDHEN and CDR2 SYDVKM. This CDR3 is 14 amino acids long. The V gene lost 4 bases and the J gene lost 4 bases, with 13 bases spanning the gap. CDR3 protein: CASSYPTQVYGYTF. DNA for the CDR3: TGTGCCAGCAGTTACCCGACACAAGTCTATGGCTACACCTTC.

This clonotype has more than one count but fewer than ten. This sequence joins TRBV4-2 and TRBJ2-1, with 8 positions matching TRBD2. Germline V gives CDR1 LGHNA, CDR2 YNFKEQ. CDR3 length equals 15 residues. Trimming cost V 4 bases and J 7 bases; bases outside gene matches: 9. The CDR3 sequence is CASSPNGLALNEQFF. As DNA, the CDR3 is TGTGCCAGCAGCCCTAACGGACTAGCCCTGAATGAGCAGTTCTTC.

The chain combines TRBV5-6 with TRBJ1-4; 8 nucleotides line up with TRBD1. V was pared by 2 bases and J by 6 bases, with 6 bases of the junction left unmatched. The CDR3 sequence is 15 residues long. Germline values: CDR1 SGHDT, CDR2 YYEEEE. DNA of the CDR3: TGTGCCAGCAGCTTTACCGGGACAGGACATGAAAAACTGTTTTTT. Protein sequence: CASSFTGTGHEKLFF.